This T cell receptor (beta chain) appears in the sequencing data of a study of OX40 agonist ivuxolimab in advanced cancers. Looking at the study overall: Ivuxolimab, an antibody acting as an agonist of OX40 (CD134), was used to treat patients. The study, taken as a whole, reports: At 0.1 to 3.0 mg/kg, clonal expansion of CD4+ and CD8+ blood T cells had occurred by week 6. Some of the nonresponding patients also showed low levels of normalized T-cell clonal expansion.

The germline gives CDR1 SGDLS, CDR2 YYNGEE. V shed 2 bases, J shed 1 base, and the junction held 7 bases outside the gene matches. This CDR3 comprises 16 residues. TCRdb keeps only in-frame clones here, not all; method: immunoSEQ multiplex PCR. The profile shows roughly 26,000 clones, almost 90% of them singletons. With regard to this clone: The antigen is not known.

This TCR was sampled from an adult with an advanced solid tumor such as melanoma, head and neck, liver or kidney cancer. Specimen: CD4+ or CD8+ T cells sorted from blood, collected in a trial of the OX40 agonist ivuxolimab. The chain has TRBV9 and TRBJ1-2; TRBD1 agrees at 8 bases. The CDR3 reads CASSVSGGANNYGYTF. CDR3 nucleotide sequence: TGTGCCAGCAGCGTCTCAGGGGGCGCAAATAACTATGGCTACACCTTC.